A selection of T cell receptor beta chains follows, all from one sample in a study of CD4 T cells in relation to SARS-CoV-2 and coronaviruses. These receptors have no known antigen. TCRdb's copy holds only in-frame clones and misses some; the assay was immunoSEQ multiplex PCR. The sample gives roughly 18,000 clones, 70% to 80% of which show up once; over 25% is in the top ten. Sequenced sample: CD4+ T cells from PBMCs, cultured in vitro. Receptor source: a human donor in good health. Both conserved end residues are part of each CDR3. Each record gives: V gene, clone size, J gene, D gene, CDR3 protein, CDR3 DNA. The D gene is left open where the match is weak. Some rows mark clone size as missing; the rest say once, few, many or name a class of expanded clone.

>TRBV25-1|NA|TRBJ1-1|TRBD1
CASSDWTGRTEAFF
TGTGCCAGCAGTGACTGGACAGGGAGGACTGAAGCTTTCTTT
>TRBV5-1|NA|TRBJ2-3|NA
CASSLAATPDTQYF
TGCGCCAGCAGCTTGGCTGCTACTCCAGATACGCAGTATTTT
>TRBV3-1/TRBV3-2|NA|TRBJ2-7|TRBD1
CASSQGGRGHYEQYF
TGTGCCAGCAGCCAAGGCGGTAGGGGGCACTACGAGCAGTACTTC
>TRBV12-3/TRBV12-4|NA|TRBJ1-2|NA
CASSLGWYGYTF
TGTGCCAGCAGTTTAGGGTGGTATGGCTACACCTTC
>TRBV5-4|NA|TRBJ2-7|TRBD2
CASSLRGGDEQYF
TGTGCCAGCAGCTTGCGGGGGGGTGACGAGCAGTACTTC
>TRBV3-1/TRBV3-2|NA|TRBJ2-1|NA
CASRVTPSSYNEQFF
TGTGCCAGCAGAGTCACTCCGAGCTCCTACAATGAGCAGTTCTTC
>TRBV4-2|NA|TRBJ2-5|NA
CASSQILQETQYF
TGTGCCAGCAGCCAAATATTGCAAGAGACCCAGTACTTC
>TRBV6-1|NA|TRBJ2-2|NA
CASSEGNTGELFF
TGTGCCAGCAGTGAAGGGAACACCGGGGAGCTGTTTTTT
>TRBV7-9|NA|TRBJ2-5|TRBD2
CASSLGGGRQETQYF
TGTGCCAGCAGCTTAGGGGGAGGGAGGCAAGAGACCCAGTACTTC
>TRBV5-4|once|TRBJ2-7|TRBD2
CASSRGLAGGSYEQYF
TGTGCCAGCAGCCGAGGACTAGCGGGAGGATCCTACGAGCAGTACTTC
>TRBV27|NA|TRBJ2-7|TRBD1
CASSLSSQGAAEQYF
TGTGCCAGCAGTTTATCATCCCAGGGGGCAGCCGAGCAGTACTTC
>TRBV11-2|few|TRBJ1-1|TRBD1
CASSTDRGRTEAFF
TGTGCCAGCAGCACCGACAGGGGTCGGACTGAAGCTTTCTTT
>TRBV7-9|NA|TRBJ1-1|NA
CASSPGPTNTEAFF
TGTGCCAGCAGCCCGGGACCGACGAACACTGAAGCTTTCTTT
>TRBV19|NA|TRBJ2-7|TRBD1
CASSNRTGFYEQYF
TGTGCCAGTAGTAACCGGACAGGTTTCTACGAGCAGTACTTC
>TRBV6-4|NA|TRBJ1-1|NA
CASSADIGGAEAFF
TGTGCCAGCAGCGCAGACATCGGCGGCGCTGAAGCTTTCTTT
>TRBV19|NA|TRBJ1-5|NA
CASSRGGLGNQPQHF
TGTGCCAGTAGTAGGGGGGGTTTGGGCAATCAGCCCCAGCATTTT